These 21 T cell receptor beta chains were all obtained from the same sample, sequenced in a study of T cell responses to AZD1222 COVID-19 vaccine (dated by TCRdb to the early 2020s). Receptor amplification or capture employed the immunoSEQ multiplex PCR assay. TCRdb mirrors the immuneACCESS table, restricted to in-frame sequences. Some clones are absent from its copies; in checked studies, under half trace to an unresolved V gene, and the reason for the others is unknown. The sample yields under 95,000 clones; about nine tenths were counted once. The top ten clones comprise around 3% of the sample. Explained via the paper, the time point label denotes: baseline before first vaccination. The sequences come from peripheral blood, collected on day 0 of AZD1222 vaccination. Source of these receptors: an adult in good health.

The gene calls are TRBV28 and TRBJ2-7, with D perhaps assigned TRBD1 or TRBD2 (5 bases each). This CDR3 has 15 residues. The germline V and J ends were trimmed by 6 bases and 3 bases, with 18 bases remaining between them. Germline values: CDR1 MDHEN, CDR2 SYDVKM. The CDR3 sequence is CASSPGAGNVYEQYF. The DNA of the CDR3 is TGTGCCAGCAGCCCCGGGGCAGGGAATGTCTACGAGCAGTACTTC.

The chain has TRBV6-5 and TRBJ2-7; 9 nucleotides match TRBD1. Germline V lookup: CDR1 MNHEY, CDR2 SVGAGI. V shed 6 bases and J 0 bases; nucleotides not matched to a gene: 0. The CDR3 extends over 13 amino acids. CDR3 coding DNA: TGTGCCAGCAGACAGGGGGCCTCCTACGAGCAGTACTTC. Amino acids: CASRQGASYEQYF.

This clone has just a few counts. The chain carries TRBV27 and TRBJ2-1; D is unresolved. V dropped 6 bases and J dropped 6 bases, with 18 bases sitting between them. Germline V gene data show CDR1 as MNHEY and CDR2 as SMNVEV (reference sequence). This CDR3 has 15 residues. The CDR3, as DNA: TGTGCCAGCAGCCAGGCCCTTGGGTACGGCAATGAGCAGTTCTTC. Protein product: CASSQALGYGNEQFF.

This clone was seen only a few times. Written as DNA, the CDR3 is TGCGCCAGCAGCTCCGGGGGCTCCTACGAGCAGTACTTC. This gives the protein CASSSGGSYEQYF. J is TRBJ2-7 and V is TRBV5-1; perhaps TRBD2 as D (6 bases). There are 13 residues in the CDR3. CDR1 and CDR2 (germline): SGHRS, YFSETQ. V gave up 3 bases and J gave up 0 bases, with 7 bases separating them.

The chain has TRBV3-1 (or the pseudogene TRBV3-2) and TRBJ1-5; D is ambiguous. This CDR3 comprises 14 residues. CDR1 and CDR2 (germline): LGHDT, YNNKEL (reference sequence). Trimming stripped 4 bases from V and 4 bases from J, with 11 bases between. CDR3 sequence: CASSPLRENQPQHF. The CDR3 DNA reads TGTGCCAGCAGCCCCTTACGGGAAAATCAGCCCCAGCATTTT.

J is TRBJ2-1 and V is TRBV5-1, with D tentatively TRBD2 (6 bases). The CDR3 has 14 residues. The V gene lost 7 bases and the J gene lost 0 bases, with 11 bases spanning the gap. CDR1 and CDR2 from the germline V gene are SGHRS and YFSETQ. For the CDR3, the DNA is TGCGCCAGCGGTATCGGGAGCTCCTACAATGAGCAGTTCTTC. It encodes CASGIGSSYNEQFF.

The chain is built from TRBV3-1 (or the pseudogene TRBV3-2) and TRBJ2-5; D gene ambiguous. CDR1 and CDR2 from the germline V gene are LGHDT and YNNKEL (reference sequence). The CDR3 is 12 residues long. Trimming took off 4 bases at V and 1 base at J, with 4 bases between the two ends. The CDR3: CASSPIQETQYF. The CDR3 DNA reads TGTGCCAGCAGCCCGATCCAAGAGACCCAGTACTTC.

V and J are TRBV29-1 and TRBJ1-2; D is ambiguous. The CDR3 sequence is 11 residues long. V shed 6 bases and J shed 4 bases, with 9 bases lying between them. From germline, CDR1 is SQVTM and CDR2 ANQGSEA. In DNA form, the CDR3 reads TGCAGCGTAGGTGAGACCTATGGCTACACCTTC. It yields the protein CSVGETYGYTF.

CDR3 nucleotide sequence: TGCGCCAGCAGCCAAGATGAAGCGGGGAGCTACGAGCAGTACTTC. This translates into CASSQDEAGSYEQYF. The rearrangement uses TRBV4-1 and TRBJ2-7; 7 positions match TRBD2. The germline gives CDR1 MGHRA, CDR2 YSYEKL. The CDR3 is made up of 15 amino acids. V was pared by 0 bases and J by 3 bases, with 5 bases of the junction left unmatched.

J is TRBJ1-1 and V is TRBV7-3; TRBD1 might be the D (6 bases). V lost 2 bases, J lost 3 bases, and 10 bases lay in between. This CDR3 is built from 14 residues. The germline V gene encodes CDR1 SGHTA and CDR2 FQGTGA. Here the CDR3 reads CASSLGQGHTEAFF. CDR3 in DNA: TGTGCCAGCAGCTTAGGGCAGGGGCACACTGAAGCTTTCTTT.

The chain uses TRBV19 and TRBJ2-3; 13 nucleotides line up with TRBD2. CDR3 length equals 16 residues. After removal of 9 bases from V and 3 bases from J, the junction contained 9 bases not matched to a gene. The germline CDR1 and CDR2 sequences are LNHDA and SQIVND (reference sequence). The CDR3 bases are TGTGCCAGCAAACTAGCGGGGGGGCCAGGGACAGATACGCAGTATTTT. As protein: CASKLAGGPGTDTQYF.

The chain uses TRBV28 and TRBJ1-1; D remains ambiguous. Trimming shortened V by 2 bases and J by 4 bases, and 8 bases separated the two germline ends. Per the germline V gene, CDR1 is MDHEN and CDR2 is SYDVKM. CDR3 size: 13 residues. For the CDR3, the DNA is TGTGCCAGCAGTTTAGATTCCGGCACTGAAGCTTTCTTT. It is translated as CASSLDSGTEAFF.

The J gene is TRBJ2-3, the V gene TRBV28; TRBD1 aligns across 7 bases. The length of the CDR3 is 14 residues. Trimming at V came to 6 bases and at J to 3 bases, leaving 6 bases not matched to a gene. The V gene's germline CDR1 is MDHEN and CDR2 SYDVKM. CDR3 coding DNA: TGTGCCAGCAGCCCCTCGGGACAGACAGATACGCAGTATTTT. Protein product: CASSPSGQTDTQYF.

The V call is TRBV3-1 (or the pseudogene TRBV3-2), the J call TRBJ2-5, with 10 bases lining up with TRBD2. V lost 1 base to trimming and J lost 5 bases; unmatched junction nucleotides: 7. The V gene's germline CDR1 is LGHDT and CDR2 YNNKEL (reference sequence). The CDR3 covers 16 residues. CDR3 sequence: CASSQGRTSGGETQYF. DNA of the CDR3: TGTGCCAGCAGCCAAGGACGGACTAGCGGCGGGGAGACCCAGTACTTC.

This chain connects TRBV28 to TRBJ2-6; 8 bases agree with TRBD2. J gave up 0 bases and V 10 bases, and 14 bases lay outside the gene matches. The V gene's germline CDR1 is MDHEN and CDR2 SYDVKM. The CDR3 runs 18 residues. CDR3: CATEETVAGNSGANVLTF. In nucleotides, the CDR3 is TGTGCCACCGAGGAAACAGTAGCGGGGAACTCTGGGGCCAACGTCCTGACTTTC.

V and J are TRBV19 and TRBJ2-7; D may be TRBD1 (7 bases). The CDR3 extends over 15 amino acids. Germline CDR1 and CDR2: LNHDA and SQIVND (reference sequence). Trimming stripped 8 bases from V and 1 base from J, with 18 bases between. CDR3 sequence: CASAQGGPLSYEQYF. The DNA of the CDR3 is TGTGCCAGTGCCCAGGGGGGACCATTATCCTACGAGCAGTACTTC.

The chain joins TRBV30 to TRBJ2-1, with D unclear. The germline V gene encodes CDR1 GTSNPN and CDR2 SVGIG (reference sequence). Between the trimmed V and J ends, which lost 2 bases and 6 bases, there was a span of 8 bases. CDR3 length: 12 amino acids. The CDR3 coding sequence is TGTGCCTGGAGTCTACCTCTCAATGAGCAGTTCTTC. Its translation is CAWSLPLNEQFF.

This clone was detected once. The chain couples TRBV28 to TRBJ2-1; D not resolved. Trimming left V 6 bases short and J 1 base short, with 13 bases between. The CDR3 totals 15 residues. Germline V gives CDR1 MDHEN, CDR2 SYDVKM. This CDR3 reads CASSYVGESYNEQFF. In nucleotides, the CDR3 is TGTGCCAGCAGCTACGTTGGGGAATCCTACAATGAGCAGTTCTTC.

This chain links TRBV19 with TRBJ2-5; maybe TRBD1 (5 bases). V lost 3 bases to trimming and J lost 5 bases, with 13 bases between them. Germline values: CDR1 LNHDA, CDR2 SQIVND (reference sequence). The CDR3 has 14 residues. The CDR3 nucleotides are TGTGCCAGTAGTATTAAAGTGGGGCCGGAGACCCAGTACTTC. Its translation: CASSIKVGPETQYF.

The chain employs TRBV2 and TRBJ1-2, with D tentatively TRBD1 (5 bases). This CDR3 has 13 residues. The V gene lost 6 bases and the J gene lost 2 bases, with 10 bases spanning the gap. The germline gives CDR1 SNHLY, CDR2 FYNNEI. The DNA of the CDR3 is TGTGCCAGCAGCCTACAGGACAACTATGGCTACACCTTC. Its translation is CASSLQDNYGYTF.

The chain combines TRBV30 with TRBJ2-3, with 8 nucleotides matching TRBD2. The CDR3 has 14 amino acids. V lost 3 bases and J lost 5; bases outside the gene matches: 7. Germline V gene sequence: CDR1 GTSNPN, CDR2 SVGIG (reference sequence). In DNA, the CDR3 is TGTGCCTGGAGGTCCGGCGGGGGGCGAGATACGCAGTATTTT. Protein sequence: CAWRSGGGRDTQYF. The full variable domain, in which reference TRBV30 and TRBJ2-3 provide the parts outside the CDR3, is SQTIHQWPATLVQPVGSPLSLECTVEGTSNPNLYWYRQAAGRGLQLLFYSVGIGQISSEVPQNLSASRPQDRQFILSSKKLLLSDSGFYLCAWRSGGGRDTQYFGPGTRLTVL.